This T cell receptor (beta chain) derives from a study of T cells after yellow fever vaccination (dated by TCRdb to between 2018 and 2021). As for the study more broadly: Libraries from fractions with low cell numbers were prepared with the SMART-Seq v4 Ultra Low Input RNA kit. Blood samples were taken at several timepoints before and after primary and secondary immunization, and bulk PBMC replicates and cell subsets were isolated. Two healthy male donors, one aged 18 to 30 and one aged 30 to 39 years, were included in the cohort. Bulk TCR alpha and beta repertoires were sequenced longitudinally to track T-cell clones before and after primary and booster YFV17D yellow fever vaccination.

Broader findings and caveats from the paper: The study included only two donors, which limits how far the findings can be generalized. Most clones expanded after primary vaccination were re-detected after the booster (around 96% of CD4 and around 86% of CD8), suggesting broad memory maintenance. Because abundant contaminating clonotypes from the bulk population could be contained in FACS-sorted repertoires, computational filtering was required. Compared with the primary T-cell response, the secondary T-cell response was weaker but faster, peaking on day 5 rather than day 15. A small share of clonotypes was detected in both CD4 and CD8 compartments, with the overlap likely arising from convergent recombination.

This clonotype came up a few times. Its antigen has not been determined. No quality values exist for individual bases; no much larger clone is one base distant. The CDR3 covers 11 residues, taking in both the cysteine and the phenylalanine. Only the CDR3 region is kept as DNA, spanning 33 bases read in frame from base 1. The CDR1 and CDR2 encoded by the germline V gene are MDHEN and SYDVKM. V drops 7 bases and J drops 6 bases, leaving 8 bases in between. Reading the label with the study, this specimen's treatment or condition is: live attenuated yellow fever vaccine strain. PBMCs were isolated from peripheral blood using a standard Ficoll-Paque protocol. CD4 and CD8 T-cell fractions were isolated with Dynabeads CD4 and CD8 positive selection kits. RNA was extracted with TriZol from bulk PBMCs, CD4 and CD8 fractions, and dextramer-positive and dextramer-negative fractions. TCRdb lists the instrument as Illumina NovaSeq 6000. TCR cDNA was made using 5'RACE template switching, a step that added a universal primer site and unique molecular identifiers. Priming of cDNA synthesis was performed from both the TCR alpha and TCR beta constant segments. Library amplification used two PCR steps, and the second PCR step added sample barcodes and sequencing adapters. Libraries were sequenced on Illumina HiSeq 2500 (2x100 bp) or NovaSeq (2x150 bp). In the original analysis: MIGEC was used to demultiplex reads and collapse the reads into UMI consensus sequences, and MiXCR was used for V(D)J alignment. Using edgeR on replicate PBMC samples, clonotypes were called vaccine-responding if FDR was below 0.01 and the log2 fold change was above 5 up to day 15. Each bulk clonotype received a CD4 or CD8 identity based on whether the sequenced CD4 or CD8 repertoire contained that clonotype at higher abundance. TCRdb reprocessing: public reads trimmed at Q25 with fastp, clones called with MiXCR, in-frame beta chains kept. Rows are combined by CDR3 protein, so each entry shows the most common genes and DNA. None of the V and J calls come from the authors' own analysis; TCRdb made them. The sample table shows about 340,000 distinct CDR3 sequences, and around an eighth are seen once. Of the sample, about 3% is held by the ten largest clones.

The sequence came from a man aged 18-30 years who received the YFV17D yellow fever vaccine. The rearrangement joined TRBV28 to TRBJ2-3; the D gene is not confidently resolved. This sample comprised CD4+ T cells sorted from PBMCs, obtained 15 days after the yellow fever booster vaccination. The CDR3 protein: CASNGRDTQYF. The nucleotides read TGTGCCAGCAATGGGCGGGATACGCAGTATTTT.